These T cell receptor beta chains were read from a single sample in a study of blood T cell repertoires in COVID-19. Profiled with immunoSEQ multiplex PCR; TCRdb holds only in-frame clones, not every one. The sample lists about 220,000 clones; approximately 85% were seen once. Specimen: peripheral blood. Source of these receptors: a woman aged 65 to 85 with COVID-19, enrolled during active disease. Each CDR3 is given with its conserved first and last residue. The order of the fields is V gene, clone size, J gene, CDR3 length, D gene, CDR3 DNA, CDR3 protein. D genes are given only for firm matches. Size is stated for part of the rows, as once, few or many counts, or as a class when the clone is expanded.

>TRBV6-5|.|TRBJ1-3|15|.
TGTGCCAGCAGTTACTCGGCAGGGGCTGGAAACACCATATATTTT
CASSYSAGAGNTIYF
>TRBV2|.|TRBJ2-2|16|TRBD1
TGTGCCAGCAGTGCTAGGACAGGGCCGGGCACCGGGGAGCTGTTTTTT
CASSARTGPGTGELFF
>TRBV5-4|.|TRBJ2-7|15|.
TGTGCCAGCAGCTTGGTGCAGGGCCCCTACCACGAGCAGTACTTC
CASSLVQGPYHEQYF
>TRBV24-1|.|TRBJ2-1|16|.
TGTGCCACCAGTGAGTCCGGACACTTCTCCTACAATGAGCAGTTCTTC
CATSESGHFSYNEQFF
>TRBV5-1|.|TRBJ2-5|15|TRBD1
TGCGCCAGCAGCTTTCGGACAGGTATACGAGAGACCCAGTACTTC
CASSFRTGIRETQYF
>TRBV7-8|.|TRBJ2-2|16|.
TGTGCCAGCAGCTTAGTGGCGGGCTACGACACCGGGGAGCTGTTTTTT
CASSLVAGYDTGELFF
>TRBV19|.|TRBJ1-4|14|.
TGTGCCAGTAGCAAAAATCCAACTAATGAAAAACTGTTTTTT
CASSKNPTNEKLFF
>TRBV3-1/TRBV3-2|.|TRBJ1-2|15|.
TGTGCCAGCAGCCAAGAGGGGGCTAACAGGGCTGGCTACACCTTC
CASSQEGANRAGYTF
>TRBV6-1|.|TRBJ2-3|19|TRBD2
TGTGCCAGCAGTGAAGCGCAGGGGCGAAGCGGGAGATCCAGAGATACGCAGTATTTT
CASSEAQGRSGRSRDTQYF
>TRBV7-9|once|TRBJ1-2|14|.
TGTGCCAGCAGCCTATCCGGGATTAACTATGGCTACACCTTC
CASSLSGINYGYTF
>TRBV27|.|TRBJ1-1|14|.
TGTGCCAGCAGTTTAAGGGCAGGGAGGACTGAAGCTTTCTTT
CASSLRAGRTEAFF
>TRBV5-1|.|TRBJ2-7|17|.
TGCGCCAGCAGCTTAAATACCGGGGGTGGTGGAGCCTACGAGCAGTACTTC
CASSLNTGGGGAYEQYF
>TRBV14|.|TRBJ1-1|17|TRBD1
TGTGCCAGCAGCCAAGATAGACAGGGGGACATGAACACTGAAGCTTTCTTT
CASSQDRQGDMNTEAFF
>TRBV2|.|TRBJ2-1|14|TRBD1
TGTGCCAGCAGTGGACAGGGGGCAGTCAATGAGCAGTTCTTC
CASSGQGAVNEQFF
>TRBV7-2|.|TRBJ2-3|19|TRBD2
TGTGCCAGCAGCTTAAAACTAAGCGGGGGTCTTTCGATGACAGATACGCAGTATTTT
CASSLKLSGGLSMTDTQYF
>TRBV19|.|TRBJ2-1|16|TRBD2
TGTGCCAGTAGCCCTCCGGGTAGCGGGAGAGGTGATGAGCAGTTCTTC
CASSPPGSGRGDEQFF
>TRBV4-1|few|TRBJ2-7|18|.
TGCGCCAGCAGCCTCCTACTGTCTTCGACGGGGAGCTCCTACGAGCAGTACTTC
CASSLLLSSTGSSYEQYF
>TRBV7-2|.|TRBJ1-3|17|.
TGTGCCAGCAGCTTAGAAATTGGTATGAGCTCTGGAAACACCATATATTTT
CASSLEIGMSSGNTIYF
>TRBV7-3|.|TRBJ2-7|19|TRBD1
TGTGCCAGCAGCTTCGGTCAAGGAGCGGGACAGGGGCCGGGATACGAGCAGTACTTC
CASSFGQGAGQGPGYEQYF
>TRBV3-1/TRBV3-2|.|TRBJ2-7|16|TRBD2
TGTGCCAGCAGCCAAGGACTAGCGGCCAACTCCTACGAGCAGTACTTC
CASSQGLAANSYEQYF
>TRBV30|.|TRBJ2-2|12|.
TGTGCCTGGAGGGAGGGCACCGGGGAGCTGTTTTTT
CAWREGTGELFF
>TRBV2|.|TRBJ1-5|14|.
TGTGCCAGCAGCGGGGATACAGGGCGGAAGCCCCAGCATTTT
CASSGDTGRKPQHF
>TRBV7-9|few|TRBJ1-1|15|.
TGTGCCAGCAGCTTACAGGAAGGAGGGAACACTGAAGCTTTCTTT
CASSLQEGGNTEAFF
>TRBV14|few|TRBJ1-2|14|TRBD1
TGTGCCAGCAGCCCCGGACAGGAGAACTATGGCTACACCTTC
CASSPGQENYGYTF
>TRBV7-2|.|TRBJ1-5|15|.
TGTGCCAGCCGAACAAGTTTCAATAGCAATCAGCCCCAGCATTTT
CASRTSFNSNQPQHF
>TRBV6-6|.|TRBJ2-5|14|.
TGTGCCAGCAGTTACTCGACGGGGGAAGAGACCCAGTACTTC
CASSYSTGEETQYF
>TRBV5-1|.|TRBJ2-2|14|.
TGCGCCAGCAGCTTGGACAGTGGGACCGGGGAGCTGTTTTTT
CASSLDSGTGELFF
>TRBV19|.|TRBJ2-7|18|TRBD2
TGTGCCAGTAGTATAAACCTTAGGACTAGCGGGAGCTCCTACGAGCAGTACTTC
CASSINLRTSGSSYEQYF
>TRBV5-1|.|TRBJ1-4|17|TRBD1
TGCGCCAGCAGCCGCTTTAATACGGGACAGGGTGGTGAAAAACTGTTTTTT
CASSRFNTGQGGEKLFF
>TRBV29-1|.|TRBJ1-6|13|.
TGCAGCGTTGGCGATGGCTATAATTCACCCCTCCACTTT
CSVGDGYNSPLHF
>TRBV5-1|.|TRBJ2-1|15|TRBD2
TGCGCCAGCAGCTTAGCGGGAGGGGCCTACAATGAGCAGTTCTTC
CASSLAGGAYNEQFF
>TRBV19|.|TRBJ1-2|12|.
TGTGCCAGTAGCGGGGGGAGAGGGGGCTACACCTTC
CASSGGRGGYTF
>TRBV7-2|.|TRBJ1-4|15|.
TGTGCCAGCAGCTTAACGTATGGGACAAATGGAAAACTGTTTTTT
CASSLTYGTNGKLFF
>TRBV11-3|.|TRBJ1-6|15|.
TGTGCCAGCAGCTCGCAGACAGGATTGATTTCACCCCTCCACTTT
CASSSQTGLISPLHF
>TRBV29-1|few|TRBJ2-2|15|TRBD1
TGCAGCGTCCGTTCAGGGGGTGGGAACACCGGGGAGCTGTTTTTT
CSVRSGGGNTGELFF
>TRBV6-6|.|TRBJ1-2|20|TRBD1
TGTGCCAGCAGCTTTGGACAGGGATCCCCGTTATTCGGAGCTAACTATGGCTACACCTTC
CASSFGQGSPLFGANYGYTF
>TRBV5-5|.|TRBJ2-1|15|TRBD1
TGTGCCAGCCACAGGGGAGAGACAGGGGTCCATGAGCAGTTCTTC
CASHRGETGVHEQFF
>TRBV3-1/TRBV3-2|.|TRBJ2-7|15|TRBD2
TGTGCCAGCAGCTCGCTAGCGGGAGGTACCCACGAGCAGTACTTC
CASSSLAGGTHEQYF
>TRBV3-1/TRBV3-2|.|TRBJ2-1|16|TRBD1
TGTGCCAGCAGCCTCCCCGCCGGGACAGAGTACAATGAGCAGTTCTTC
CASSLPAGTEYNEQFF
>TRBV12-5|.|TRBJ1-6|15|TRBD1
TGTGCTAGTGGTTTGGTGGGGACAGGAAATTCACCCCTCCACTTT
CASGLVGTGNSPLHF
>TRBV7-9|.|TRBJ2-3|15|.
TGTGCCAGCAGCTTAGAGGGGGGGAGCACAGATACGCAGTATTTT
CASSLEGGSTDTQYF
>TRBV6-5|few|TRBJ2-7|13|.
TGTGCCAGCAGGCGCCCGGGTTCCTACGAGCAGTACTTC
CASRRPGSYEQYF
>TRBV11-2|.|TRBJ2-7|16|TRBD1
TGTGCCAGCAGCTCCAGAGCAGGGGGCCTACCCTACGAGCAGTACTTC
CASSSRAGGLPYEQYF
>TRBV19|.|TRBJ2-3|13|.
TGTGCCAGTACGTTTCGAGGCTCAGATACGCAGTATTTT
CASTFRGSDTQYF
>TRBV7-3|.|TRBJ2-2|16|TRBD1
TGTGCCAGCAGCTTAATAGGGGACAGCCTCACCGGGGAGCTGTTTTTT
CASSLIGDSLTGELFF
>TRBV6-2/TRBV6-3|.|TRBJ2-7|16|TRBD2
TGTGCCAGCAGTTTCCAGTTGGGAGGGAGCGTCTACGAGCAGTACTTC
CASSFQLGGSVYEQYF
>TRBV7-2|.|TRBJ1-2|15|.
TGTGCCAGCAGCTTAGTGACTCCTAAAGCCAGTGGCTACACCTTC
CASSLVTPKASGYTF
>TRBV5-1|.|TRBJ2-7|14|.
TGCGCCAGCAGCCCTGACGACAGATACTACGAGCAGTACTTC
CASSPDDRYYEQYF
>TRBV19|.|TRBJ1-5|18|.
TGTGCCAGTATGGGTCGGACAGACACGTTTTTTAGCAATCAGCCCCAGCATTTT
CASMGRTDTFFSNQPQHF
>TRBV5-1|few|TRBJ2-1|15|TRBD2
TGCGCCAGCAGCCCTGGGACTAGCGGGAGCAATGAGCAGTTCTTC
CASSPGTSGSNEQFF
>TRBV15|.|TRBJ1-1|16|TRBD1
TGTGCCACCAGCAGAGATCAGGGGACAGGGTCGAAAGAAGCTTTCTTT
CATSRDQGTGSKEAFF
>TRBV6-1|.|TRBJ1-1|15|TRBD1
TGTGCCAGCAGTGAACGACAGGGGGCGAAGACTGAAGCTTTCTTT
CASSERQGAKTEAFF
>TRBV18|once|TRBJ2-3|16|TRBD2
TGTGCCAGCTCACGCAGCGGGGGTAGGAGCACAGATACGCAGTATTTT
CASSRSGGRSTDTQYF
>TRBV7-6|.|TRBJ1-3|14|.
TGTGCCAGCAGCTTATTTGGCAAAGGAAACACCATATATTTT
CASSLFGKGNTIYF
>TRBV11-1|.|TRBJ1-4|15|TRBD1
TGTGCCAGCAGCTCCGGGGACAGGGCAAGTGAAAAACTGTTTTTT
CASSSGDRASEKLFF
>TRBV11-2|.|TRBJ2-7|16|TRBD1
TGTGCCAGCAGCTCCAGGACAGGCTCGCTCGCCTACGAGCAGTACTTC
CASSSRTGSLAYEQYF
>TRBV19|.|TRBJ2-7|13|.
TGTGCCAGTAGAGGAACAGGGTCCTACGAGCAGTACTTC
CASRGTGSYEQYF
>TRBV5-1|few|TRBJ1-5|15|.
TGCGCCAGCAGCTTGGGGCAGGGCGGAAATCAGCCCCAGCATTTT
CASSLGQGGNQPQHF
>TRBV3-1/TRBV3-2|.|TRBJ1-6|13|.
TGTGCCAGCAGCCAGGCCTCAAATTCACCCCTCCACTTT
CASSQASNSPLHF